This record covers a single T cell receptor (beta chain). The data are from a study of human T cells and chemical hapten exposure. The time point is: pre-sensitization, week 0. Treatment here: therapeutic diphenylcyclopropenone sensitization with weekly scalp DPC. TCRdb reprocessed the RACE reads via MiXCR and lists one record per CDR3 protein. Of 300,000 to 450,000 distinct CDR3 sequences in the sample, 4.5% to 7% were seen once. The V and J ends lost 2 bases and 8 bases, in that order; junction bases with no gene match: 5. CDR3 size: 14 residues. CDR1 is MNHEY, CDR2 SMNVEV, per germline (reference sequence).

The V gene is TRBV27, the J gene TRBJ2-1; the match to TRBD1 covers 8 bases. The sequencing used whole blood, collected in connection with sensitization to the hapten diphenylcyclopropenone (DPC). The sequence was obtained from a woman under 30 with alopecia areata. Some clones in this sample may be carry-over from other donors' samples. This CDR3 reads CASSLVQGGDEQFF. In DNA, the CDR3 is TGTGCCAGCAGTTTAGTACAGGGGGGTGATGAGCAGTTCTTC.